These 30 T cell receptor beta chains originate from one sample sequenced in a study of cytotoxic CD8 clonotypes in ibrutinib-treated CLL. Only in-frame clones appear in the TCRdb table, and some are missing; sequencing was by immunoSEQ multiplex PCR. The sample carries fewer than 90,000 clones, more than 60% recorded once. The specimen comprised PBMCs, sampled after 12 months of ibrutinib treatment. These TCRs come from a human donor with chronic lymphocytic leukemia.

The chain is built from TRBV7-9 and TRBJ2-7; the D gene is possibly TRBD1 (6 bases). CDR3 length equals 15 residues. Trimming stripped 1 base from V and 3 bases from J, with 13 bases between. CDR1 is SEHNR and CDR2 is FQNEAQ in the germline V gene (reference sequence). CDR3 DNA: TGTGCCAGCAGCTTAGTTGGGACACGGGGCTACGAGCAGTACTTC. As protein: CASSLVGTRGYEQYF.

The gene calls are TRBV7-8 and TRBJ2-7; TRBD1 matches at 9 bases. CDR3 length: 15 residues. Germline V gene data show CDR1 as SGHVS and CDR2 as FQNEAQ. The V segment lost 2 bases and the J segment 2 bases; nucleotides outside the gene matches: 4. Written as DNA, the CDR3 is TGTGCCAGCAGCTTACTGGGGACAGGGACCTACGAGCAGTACTTC. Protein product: CASSLLGTGTYEQYF.

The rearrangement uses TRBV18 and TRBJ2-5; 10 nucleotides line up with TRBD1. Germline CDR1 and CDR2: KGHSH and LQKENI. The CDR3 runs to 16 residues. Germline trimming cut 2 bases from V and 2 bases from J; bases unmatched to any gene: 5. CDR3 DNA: TGTGCCAGCTCACCAGGGACAGGGGCCCAACAAGAGACCCAGTACTTC. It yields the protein CASSPGTGAQQETQYF.

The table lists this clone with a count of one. CDR3 region: CATSIQGLRDYGYTF. In DNA, the CDR3 is TGTGCCACCAGCATACAGGGGCTTAGGGACTATGGCTACACCTTC. The chain has TRBV15 and TRBJ1-2; 7 nucleotides align to TRBD1. There are 15 residues in the CDR3. V lost 4 bases, J lost 3 bases, and 8 bases stayed unmatched. Looked up from germline, CDR1 is LNHNV and CDR2 is YYDKDF (reference sequence).

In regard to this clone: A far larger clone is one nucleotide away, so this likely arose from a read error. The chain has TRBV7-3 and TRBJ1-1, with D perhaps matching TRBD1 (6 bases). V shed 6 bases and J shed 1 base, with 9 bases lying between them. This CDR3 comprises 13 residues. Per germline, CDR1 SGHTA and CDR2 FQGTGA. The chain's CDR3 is CASSLQGNTEAFF. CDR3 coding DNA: TGTGCCAGCAGTCTACAGGGGAACACTGAAGCTTTCTTT.

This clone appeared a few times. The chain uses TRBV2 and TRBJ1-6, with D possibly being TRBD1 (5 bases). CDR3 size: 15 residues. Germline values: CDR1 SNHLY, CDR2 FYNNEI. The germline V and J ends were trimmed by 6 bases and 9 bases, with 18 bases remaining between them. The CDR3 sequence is CASRRGQSGSSPLHF. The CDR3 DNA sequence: TGTGCCAGCAGGAGGGGCCAATCCGGGTCTTCACCCCTCCACTTT. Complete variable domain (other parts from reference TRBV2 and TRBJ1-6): EPEVTQTPSHQVTQMGQEVILRCVPISNHLYFYWYRQILGQKVEFLVSFYNNEISEKSEIFDDQFSVERPDGSNFTLKIRSTKLEDSAMYFCASRRGQSGSSPLHFGNGTRLTVT.

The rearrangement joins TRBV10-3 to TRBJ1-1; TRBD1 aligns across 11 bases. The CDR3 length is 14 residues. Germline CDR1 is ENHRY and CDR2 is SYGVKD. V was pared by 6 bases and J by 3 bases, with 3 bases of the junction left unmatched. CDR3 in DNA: TGTGCCATCAGGGACAGGGGGCCTCACACTGAAGCTTTCTTT. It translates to CAIRDRGPHTEAFF.

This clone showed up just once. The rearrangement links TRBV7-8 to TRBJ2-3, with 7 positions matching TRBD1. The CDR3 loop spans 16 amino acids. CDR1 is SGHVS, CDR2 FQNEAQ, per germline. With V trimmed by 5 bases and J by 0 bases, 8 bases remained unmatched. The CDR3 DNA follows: TGTGCCAGCAGCCCTCGGGACAGAGCTAGCACAGATACGCAGTATTTT. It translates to CASSPRDRASTDTQYF.

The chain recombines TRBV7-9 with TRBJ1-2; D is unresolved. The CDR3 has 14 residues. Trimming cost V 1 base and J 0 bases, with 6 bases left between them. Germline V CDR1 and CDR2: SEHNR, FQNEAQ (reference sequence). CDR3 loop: CASSLEGTNYGYTF. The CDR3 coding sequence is TGTGCCAGCAGCTTAGAAGGAACTAACTATGGCTACACCTTC. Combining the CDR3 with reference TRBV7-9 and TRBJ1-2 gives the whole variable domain DTGVSQNPRHKITKRGQNVTFRCDPISEHNRLYWYRQTLGQGPEFLTYFQNEAQLEKSRLLSDRFSAERPKGSFSTLEIQRTEQGDSAMYLCASSLEGTNYGYTFGSGTRLTVV.

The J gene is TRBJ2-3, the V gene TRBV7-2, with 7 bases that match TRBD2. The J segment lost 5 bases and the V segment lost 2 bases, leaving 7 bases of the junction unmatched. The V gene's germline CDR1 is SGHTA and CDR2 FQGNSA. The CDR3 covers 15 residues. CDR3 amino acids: CASSLRSGVIDTQYF. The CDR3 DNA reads TGTGCCAGCAGCTTACGGAGCGGGGTAATAGATACGCAGTATTTT.

The CDR3 nucleotides are TGTGCCATCAGTGCCGGGGAGACCCAGTACTTC. Protein sequence: CAISAGETQYF. V usage is TRBV10-3 and J usage is TRBJ2-5; no clear D gene. Per germline, CDR1 ENHRY and CDR2 SYGVKD. This CDR3 region has 11 residues. The V end lost 4 bases, the J end lost 5 bases, and 5 bases lay between the germline ends.

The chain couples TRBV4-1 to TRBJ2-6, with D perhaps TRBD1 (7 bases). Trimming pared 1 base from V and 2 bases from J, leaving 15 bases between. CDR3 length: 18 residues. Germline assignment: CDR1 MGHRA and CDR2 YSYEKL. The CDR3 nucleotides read TGCGCCAGCAGCCAAGGGGGCAGGGGGAGGACTGGGGCCAACGTCCTGACTTTC. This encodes CASSQGGRGRTGANVLTF.

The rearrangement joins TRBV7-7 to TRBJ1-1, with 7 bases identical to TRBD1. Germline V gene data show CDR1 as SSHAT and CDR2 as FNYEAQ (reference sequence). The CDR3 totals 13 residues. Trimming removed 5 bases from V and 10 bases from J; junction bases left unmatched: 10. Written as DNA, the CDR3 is TGTGCCAGCAGCCCTCCCGACAGGGAAGCAGCTTTCTTT. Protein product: CASSPPDREAAFF.

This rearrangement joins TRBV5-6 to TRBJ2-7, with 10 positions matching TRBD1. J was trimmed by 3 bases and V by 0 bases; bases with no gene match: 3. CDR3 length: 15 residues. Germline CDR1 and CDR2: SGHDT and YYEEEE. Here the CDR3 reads CASSLGQGAGYEQYF. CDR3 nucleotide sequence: TGTGCCAGCAGCTTGGGACAGGGGGCTGGCTACGAGCAGTACTTC.

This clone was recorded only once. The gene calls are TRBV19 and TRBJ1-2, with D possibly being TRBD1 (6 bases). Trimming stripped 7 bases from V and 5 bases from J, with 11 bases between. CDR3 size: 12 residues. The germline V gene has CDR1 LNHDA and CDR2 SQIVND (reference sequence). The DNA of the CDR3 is TGTGCCAGTACTACAGGGTATTATGGCTACACCTTC. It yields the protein CASTTGYYGYTF.

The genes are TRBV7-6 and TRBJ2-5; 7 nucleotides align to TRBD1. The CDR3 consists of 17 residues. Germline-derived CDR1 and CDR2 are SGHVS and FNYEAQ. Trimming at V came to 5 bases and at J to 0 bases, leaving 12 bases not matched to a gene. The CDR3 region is CASSAQRGPDYQETQYF. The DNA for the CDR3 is TGTGCCAGCAGCGCCCAGAGGGGGCCTGATTACCAAGAGACCCAGTACTTC.

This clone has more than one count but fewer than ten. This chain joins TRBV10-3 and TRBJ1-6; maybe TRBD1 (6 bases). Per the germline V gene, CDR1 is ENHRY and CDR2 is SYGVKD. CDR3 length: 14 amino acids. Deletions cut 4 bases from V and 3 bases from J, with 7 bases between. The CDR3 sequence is CAISVQGYNSPLHF. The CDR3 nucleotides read TGTGCCATCAGTGTACAGGGCTATAATTCACCCCTCCACTTT.

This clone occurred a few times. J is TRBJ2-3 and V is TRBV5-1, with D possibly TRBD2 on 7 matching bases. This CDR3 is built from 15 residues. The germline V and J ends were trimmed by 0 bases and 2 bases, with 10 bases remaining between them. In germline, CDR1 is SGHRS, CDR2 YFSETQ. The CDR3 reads CASSLDRGATDTQYF. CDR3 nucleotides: TGCGCCAGCAGCTTGGATCGGGGGGCCACAGATACGCAGTATTTT.

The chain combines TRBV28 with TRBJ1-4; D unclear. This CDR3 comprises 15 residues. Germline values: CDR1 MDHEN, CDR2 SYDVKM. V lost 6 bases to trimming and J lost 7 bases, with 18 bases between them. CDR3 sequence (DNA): TGTGCCAGCAGCGGGCGGGAAGACCTGGTTGAAAAACTGTTTTTT. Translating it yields CASSGREDLVEKLFF.

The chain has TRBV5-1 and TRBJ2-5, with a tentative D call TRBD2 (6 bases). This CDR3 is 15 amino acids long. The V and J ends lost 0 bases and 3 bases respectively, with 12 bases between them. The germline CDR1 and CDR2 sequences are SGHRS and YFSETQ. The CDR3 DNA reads TGCGCCAGCAGCTTGGGTAGCGGAACCGAAGAGACCCAGTACTTC. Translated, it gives CASSLGSGTEETQYF.

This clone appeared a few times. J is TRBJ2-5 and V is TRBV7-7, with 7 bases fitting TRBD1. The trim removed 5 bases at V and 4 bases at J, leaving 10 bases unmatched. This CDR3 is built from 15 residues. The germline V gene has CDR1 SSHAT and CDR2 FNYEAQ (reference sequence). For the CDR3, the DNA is TGTGCCAGCAGCCTCAGCATCGACAGGGTAGAGACCCAGTACTTC. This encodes CASSLSIDRVETQYF.

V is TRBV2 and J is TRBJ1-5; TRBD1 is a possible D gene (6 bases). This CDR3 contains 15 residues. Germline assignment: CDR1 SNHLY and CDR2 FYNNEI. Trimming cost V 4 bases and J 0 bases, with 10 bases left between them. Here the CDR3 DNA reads TGTGCCAGCAGTGTCCGCAGGGGTAGCAATCAGCCCCAGCATTTT. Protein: CASSVRRGSNQPQHF.

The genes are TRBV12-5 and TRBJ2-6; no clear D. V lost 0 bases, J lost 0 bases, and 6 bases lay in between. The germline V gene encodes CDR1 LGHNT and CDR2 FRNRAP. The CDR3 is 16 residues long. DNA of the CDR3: TGTGCTAGTGGTTTGGTCAGGAGCTCTGGGGCCAACGTCCTGACTTTC. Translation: CASGLVRSSGANVLTF.

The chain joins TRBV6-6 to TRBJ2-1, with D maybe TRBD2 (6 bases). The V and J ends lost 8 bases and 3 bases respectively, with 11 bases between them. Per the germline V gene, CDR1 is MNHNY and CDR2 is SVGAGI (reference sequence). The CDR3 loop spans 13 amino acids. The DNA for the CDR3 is TGTGCCAGCGGGGAGGCGAACTACAATGAGCAGTTCTTC. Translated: CASGEANYNEQFF.

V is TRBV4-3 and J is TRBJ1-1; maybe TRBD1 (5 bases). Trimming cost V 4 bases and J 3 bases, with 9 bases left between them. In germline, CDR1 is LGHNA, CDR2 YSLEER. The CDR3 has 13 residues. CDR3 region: CASSRRGDTEAFF. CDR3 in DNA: TGCGCCAGCAGCCGCCGGGGGGACACTGAAGCTTTCTTT.

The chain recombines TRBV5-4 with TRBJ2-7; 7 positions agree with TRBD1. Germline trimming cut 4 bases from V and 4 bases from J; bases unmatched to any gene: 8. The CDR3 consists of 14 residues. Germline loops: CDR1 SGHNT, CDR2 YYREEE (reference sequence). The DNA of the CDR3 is TGTGCCAGCAGCGTTAGACAGGGCAGGTACGAGCAGTACTTC. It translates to CASSVRQGRYEQYF.

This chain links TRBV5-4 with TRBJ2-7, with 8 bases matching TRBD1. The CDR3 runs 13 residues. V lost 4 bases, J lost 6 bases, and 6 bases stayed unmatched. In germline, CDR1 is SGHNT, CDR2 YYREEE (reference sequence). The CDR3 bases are TGTGCCAGCAGCCGGACAGGGCGTAGCGAGCAGTACTTC. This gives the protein CASSRTGRSEQYF.

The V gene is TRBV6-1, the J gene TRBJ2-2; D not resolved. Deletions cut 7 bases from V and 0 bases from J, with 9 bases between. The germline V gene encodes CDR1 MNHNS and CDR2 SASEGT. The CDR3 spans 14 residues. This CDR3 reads CASKASSNTGELFF. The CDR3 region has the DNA TGTGCCAGCAAGGCCAGCTCGAACACCGGGGAGCTGTTTTTT.

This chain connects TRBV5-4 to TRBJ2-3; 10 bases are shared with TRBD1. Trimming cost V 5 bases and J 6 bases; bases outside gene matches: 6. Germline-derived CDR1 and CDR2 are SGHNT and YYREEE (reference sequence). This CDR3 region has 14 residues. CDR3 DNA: TGTGCCAGCAGGACGGACAGGGGGACGGATACGCAGTATTTT. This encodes CASRTDRGTDTQYF.

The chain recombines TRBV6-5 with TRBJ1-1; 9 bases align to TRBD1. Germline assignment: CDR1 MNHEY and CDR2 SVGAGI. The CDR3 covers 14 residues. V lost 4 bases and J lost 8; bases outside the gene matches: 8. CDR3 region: CASSLYGDRVEAFF. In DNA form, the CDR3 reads TGTGCCAGCAGTTTATACGGGGACAGGGTCGAAGCTTTCTTT.